These 32 T cell receptor beta chains were sequenced from one sample in a study of blood T cells in healthy people across ages (dated by TCRdb to between 2015 and 2016). Library method: 5' RACE. TCRdb shows the sequencer as Illumina HiSeq 2500. A second about 6 to 11 cycle PCR used a sample-barcoded 5' primer and a J-beta primer mix. TCRdb reran the public reads through fastp at Q25 and MiXCR, keeping productive beta chains. CDR3 protein sequences are deduplicated, and each keeps its most common genes and DNA. Counted in this sample were approximately 850,000 distinct CDR3 sequences; roughly 64% of them appeared once. Clones ranked in the top ten supply roughly 22% of the sample. Sequences were obtained from blood. The receptors shown here come from a man aged 25 to 40 in good health.

Only a few counts were recorded for this clonotype. The chain uses TRBV20-1 and TRBJ2-7; D uncertain. Germline CDR1 is DFQATT and CDR2 is SNEGSKA (reference sequence). Trimming shortened V by 0 bases and J by 0 bases, and 15 bases separated the two germline ends. The CDR3 is made up of 16 amino acids. CDR3 sequence: CSARDRVGKSSYEQYF. CDR3 bases: TGCAGTGCTAGAGATCGGGTTGGCAAGAGCTCCTACGAGCAGTACTTC.

This chain uses TRBV15 with TRBJ2-1; D possibly corresponds to TRBD2 (5 bases). The CDR3 is 13 residues long. The V gene's germline CDR1 is LNHNV and CDR2 YYDKDF (reference sequence). CDR3 sequence: CATRTGWGNEQFF. Written as DNA, the CDR3 is TGTGCTACTAGGACGGGTTGGGGCAATGAGCAGTTCTTC.

CDR3 in DNA: TGCAGCGTTGAAGTAGGGGTACGAACCTATGGCTACACCTTC. Encoded protein: CSVEVGVRTYGYTF. This chain links TRBV29-1 with TRBJ1-2, with a possible D match to TRBD1 (5 bases). The V and J ends lost 1 base and 4 bases respectively, with 13 bases between them. Germline V gives CDR1 SQVTM, CDR2 ANQGSEA. The CDR3 contains 14 residues.

This clonotype came up a few times. The chain uses TRBV7-7 and TRBJ2-3; D is unresolved. The germline CDR1 and CDR2 sequences are SSHAT and FNYEAQ (reference sequence). The CDR3 is 15 residues long. The V end was cut by 5 bases, the J end by 1 base, with 13 bases between. The CDR3 DNA is TGTGCCAGCAGCGAAAGTATCGGCGGCACAGATACGCAGTATTTT. It is translated as CASSESIGGTDTQYF.

V is TRBV28 and J is TRBJ1-2, with D tentatively TRBD1 (5 bases). This CDR3 contains 12 residues. V lost 11 bases and J 10 bases, leaving 20 bases between the germline ends. CDR1 and CDR2 (germline): MDHEN, SYDVKM. The CDR3 DNA follows: TGTGCCTCCAGGGATCTCAATCGTGCCTACACCTTC. It codes for CASRDLNRAYTF.

The chain employs TRBV7-2 and TRBJ2-5, with D unclear. The CDR3 sequence is 13 residues long. Germline CDR1 SGHTA, CDR2 FQGNSA. Trimming left V 5 bases short and J 1 base short, with 8 bases between. The CDR3 DNA reads as TGTGCCAGCAGCCGCTCTACCCAAGAGACCCAGTACTTC. Translation gives CASSRSTQETQYF.

DNA for the CDR3: TGCAGTGCAACGGGACTAGCGGGAGCGTACAATGAGCAGTTCTTC. Amino acids: CSATGLAGAYNEQFF. V gene TRBV20-1 combines with J gene TRBJ2-1; 14 nucleotides align to TRBD2. V shed 6 bases, J shed 4 bases, and the junction held 5 bases outside the gene matches. Per the germline V gene, CDR1 is DFQATT and CDR2 is SNEGSKA (reference sequence). This CDR3 contains 15 residues.

Concerning this clonotype itself: A much larger clone lies one base from this, so it may be a read error. The rearrangement joins TRBV7-2 to TRBJ2-1; unclear D gene. This CDR3 region has 13 residues. Germline V gene lookup returns CDR1 SGHTA and CDR2 FQGNSA. CDR3 region: CAGSLSLTNEQFF. CDR3 nucleotide sequence: TGTGCCGGCAGCTTAAGCCTAACGAATGAGCAGTTCTTC.

The rearrangement uses TRBV6-5 and TRBJ2-5, with a weak D call TRBD1 (5 bases). This CDR3 spans 16 amino acids. The germline CDR1 and CDR2 sequences are MNHEY and SVGAGI. V lost 2 bases to trimming and J lost 2 bases, with 15 bases between them. The CDR3 loop reads CASSYRLGAAQETQYF. The DNA for the CDR3 is TGTGCCAGCAGTTACCGCCTTGGGGCAGCGCAAGAGACCCAGTACTTC.

This chain uses TRBV5-1 with TRBJ2-7; D is perhaps TRBD2 (6 bases). Between the trimmed V and J ends, which lost 5 bases and 5 bases, there was a span of 14 bases. CDR3 length: 13 amino acids. CDR1 SGHRS and CDR2 YFSETQ come from the germline V gene. The CDR3 DNA reads TGCGCCAGCAGTCTTTCCCGGGAGAACGAGCAGTACTTC. It yields the protein CASSLSRENEQYF.

The chain combines TRBV7-9 with TRBJ2-1; possibly TRBD2 for D (5 bases). Germline V gene sequence: CDR1 SEHNR, CDR2 FQNEAQ (reference sequence). V lost 2 bases and J lost 12, with 20 bases in between. CDR3 length: 15 amino acids. In DNA form, the CDR3 reads TGTGCCAGCAGCTTATCCTACGGAACCCCCAGCGGGCAGTTCTTC. Translation gives CASSLSYGTPSGQFF.

This clonotype was detected only a few times. The genes are TRBV20-1 and TRBJ2-5, with D tentatively TRBD1 or TRBD2 (6 bases each). V gave up 5 bases and J gave up 11 bases, with 21 bases separating them. The CDR3 is 13 amino acids. The germline gives CDR1 DFQATT, CDR2 SNEGSKA (reference sequence). CDR3: CSAGGKQGPEQYF. The CDR3 nucleotides are TGCAGTGCTGGAGGGAAACAGGGACCGGAGCAGTACTTC.

Ten or more counts support this clonotype. This chain joins TRBV11-3 and TRBJ2-1, with a weak D call TRBD1 (5 bases). Between the trimmed V and J ends, which lost 5 bases and 5 bases, there was a span of 16 bases. CDR1 is SGHNT, CDR2 YENEEA, per germline. There are 15 residues in the CDR3. CDR3 nucleotide sequence: TGTGCCAGCAGCGACCGAATGGGGCCAAACAATGAGCAGTTCTTC. Residues: CASSDRMGPNNEQFF.

This clonotype has just one count. The chain has TRBV20-1 and TRBJ2-5; 7 positions match TRBD2. The better agreement between TRBJ2-7 and the DNA end casts doubt on the J call. The CDR3 consists of 12 residues. Per germline, CDR1 DFQATT and CDR2 SNEGSKA (reference sequence). The CDR3 sequence is CMMAGVLYEQYF. As DNA, the CDR3 is TGCATGATGGCGGGAGTTTTATACGAGCAGTACTTC.

The rearrangement links TRBV29-1 to TRBJ2-1; D ambiguous. Trimming removed 3 bases at V and 6 bases at J, with 12 bases between. Germline values: CDR1 SQVTM, CDR2 ANQGSEA. The CDR3 runs 13 residues. The CDR3, as DNA: TGCAGCGTTGAGATCGGCGGAGCCAATGAGCAGTTCTTC. Protein: CSVEIGGANEQFF.

V and J are TRBV7-8 and TRBJ2-3; D gene uncertain. Trimming took off 3 bases at V and 5 bases at J, with 6 bases between the two ends. The CDR3 runs to 12 residues. Germline loops: CDR1 SGHVS, CDR2 FQNEAQ. The CDR3 reads CASSFWLDTQYF. For the CDR3, the DNA is TGTGCCAGCAGCTTCTGGCTAGATACGCAGTATTTT. The full variable domain, completed using reference TRBV7-8 and TRBJ2-3, is GAGVSQSPRYKVAKRGQDVALRCDPISGHVSLFWYQQALGQGPEFLTYFQNEAQLDKSGLPSDRFFAERPEGSVSTLKIQRTQQEDSAVYLCASSFWLDTQYFGPGTRLTVL.

This clonotype was counted only a few times. This sequence joins TRBV12-3 or TRBV12-4 and TRBJ1-2; D not certain. The V gene lost 5 bases and the J gene lost 4 bases, with 20 bases spanning the gap. CDR3 length: 16 residues. CDR3 sequence (DNA): TGTGCCAGCAGTCAGGCAGCGCAACCTGGATCCTATGGCTACACCTTC. The encoded protein is CASSQAAQPGSYGYTF.

In this sample, this clonotype turned up a few times. The chain has TRBV28 and TRBJ1-3; D ambiguous. The germline CDR1 and CDR2 sequences are MDHEN and SYDVKM. Trimming shortened V by 8 bases and J by 1 base, and 0 bases separated the two germline ends. This CDR3 is built from 10 residues. In DNA, the CDR3 is TGTGCCAGCTCTGGAAACACCATATATTTT. It specifies CASSGNTIYF.

This chain links TRBV19 with TRBJ2-7, with TRBD1 matching over 8 bases. J was trimmed by 3 bases and V by 7 bases; bases with no gene match: 5. The CDR3 runs 13 residues. Per germline, CDR1 LNHDA and CDR2 SQIVND (reference sequence). Here the CDR3 reads CASTAGGFYEQYF. The CDR3 nucleotides are TGTGCCAGTACGGCAGGGGGCTTCTACGAGCAGTACTTC.

The chain has TRBV7-2 and TRBJ2-5; the match to TRBD2 covers 8 bases. Looked up from germline, CDR1 is SGHTA and CDR2 is FQGNSA. The CDR3 consists of 15 residues. J lost 3 bases, V lost 4 bases, and 7 bases had no gene match. The CDR3 DNA is TGTGCCAGCAGCTCCGTTTTAGCGGGAAAAGAGACCCAGTACTTC. Protein: CASSSVLAGKETQYF.

This clonotype was observed a single time. The gene calls are TRBV15 and TRBJ1-6; D may be TRBD1 (5 bases). This CDR3 comprises 13 residues. Trimming shortened V by 10 bases and J by 7 bases, and 14 bases separated the two germline ends. Germline CDR1 LNHNV, CDR2 YYDKDF (reference sequence). For the CDR3, the DNA is TGTGCCATCCAAAGGGGACCGAATTCACCCCTCCACTTT. This translates into CAIQRGPNSPLHF.

This clonotype was observed a few times. The chain links TRBV7-2 to TRBJ2-2; tentatively, D is TRBD1 or TRBD2 (5 bases each). V gave up 3 bases and J gave up 3 bases, with 11 bases separating them. CDR1 and CDR2 from the germline V gene are SGHTA and FQGNSA. The CDR3 runs to 15 residues. CDR3 protein: CASSFRDRYTGELFF. For the CDR3, the DNA is TGTGCCAGCAGCTTCCGGGACCGGTACACCGGGGAGCTGTTTTTT.

This clonotype turned up a few times. The chain recombines TRBV6-5 with TRBJ2-5, with D uncertain. V dropped 6 bases and J dropped 3 bases, with 11 bases sitting between them. Germline V gene sequence: CDR1 MNHEY, CDR2 SVGAGI. This CDR3 is built from 13 residues. CDR3 amino acids: CASSRGHEETQYF. CDR3 in DNA: TGTGCCAGCAGCCGAGGTCATGAAGAGACCCAGTACTTC.

The chain is built from TRBV6-1 and TRBJ1-6; the D is unclear. V was trimmed by 0 bases and J by 0 bases, leaving 9 bases between them. Germline assignment: CDR1 MNHNS and CDR2 SASEGT. The CDR3 extends over 17 amino acids. The CDR3 loop reads CASSEARRSSYNSPLHF. The CDR3 DNA is TGTGCCAGCAGTGAAGCGCGTCGGAGCTCCTATAATTCACCCCTCCACTTT.

This chain uses TRBV27 with TRBJ2-2; perhaps TRBD2 as D (7 bases). This CDR3 comprises 15 residues. Germline CDR1 and CDR2: MNHEY and SMNVEV (reference sequence). The germline V and J ends were trimmed by 6 bases and 2 bases, with 13 bases remaining between them. The CDR3 spells CASRRAGANTGELFF. The CDR3 coding sequence is TGTGCCAGCAGGAGGGCGGGGGCAAACACCGGGGAGCTGTTTTTT.

The chain uses TRBV20-1 and TRBJ1-2, with 8 bases matching TRBD1. Germline-derived CDR1 and CDR2 are DFQATT and SNEGSKA (reference sequence). The CDR3 has 14 amino acids. V dropped 4 bases and J dropped 7; count of bases not matched to a gene: 11. The CDR3 nucleotides read TGCAGTGCTACCAGGACAGGGAGCGCGGGTGGCTACACCTTC. It specifies CSATRTGSAGGYTF.

This chain connects TRBV9 to TRBJ2-1; weak D call: TRBD2 (6 bases). The CDR3 is 17 residues long. Germline loops: CDR1 SGDLS, CDR2 YYNGEE. V lost 0 bases, J lost 8 bases, and 21 bases lay in between. The CDR3, as DNA: TGTGCCAGCAGCGTAGGTTACGGTTGGGGAGGACGCCATGAGCAGTTCTTC. Translating it yields CASSVGYGWGGRHEQFF. The whole variable domain, remainder taken from reference TRBV9 and TRBJ2-1, is DSGVTQTPKHLITATGQRVTLRCSPRSGDLSVYWYQQSLDQGLQFLIQYYNGEERAKGNILERFSAQQFPDLHSELNLSSLELGDSALYFCASSVGYGWGGRHEQFFGPGTRLTVL.

V gene TRBV14 combines with J gene TRBJ1-2; D is possibly TRBD1 (5 bases). This CDR3 has 15 residues. Germline loops: CDR1 SGHDN, CDR2 FVKESK. V was pared by 4 bases and J by 1 base, with 13 bases between. The CDR3 sequence is CASSPHGHINYGYTF. The CDR3 region has the DNA TGTGCCAGCAGCCCACACGGACACATTAACTATGGCTACACCTTC.

V gene TRBV5-1 combines with J gene TRBJ1-1; D remains ambiguous. V lost 0 bases to trimming and J lost 0 bases, with 9 bases between them. CDR3 length equals 15 residues. The germline gives CDR1 SGHRS, CDR2 YFSETQ. This CDR3 reads CASSLVPPMNTEAFF. The CDR3 DNA sequence: TGCGCCAGCAGCTTGGTACCCCCTATGAACACTGAAGCTTTCTTT.

The J gene is TRBJ2-7, the V gene TRBV6-2 or TRBV6-3; D is possibly TRBD2 (5 bases). The DNA end is a closer match to TRBJ2-4, so the J assignment may be wrong. Germline assignment: CDR1 MNHEY and CDR2 SVGEGT. The CDR3 runs 12 residues. CDR3 in DNA: TGTGCCAGCTCCCCCGGAGGAGGCATTCAGTACTTC. Its protein product is CASSPGGGIQYF.

The chain recombines TRBV3-1 with TRBJ2-1; a possible D gene is TRBD1 (6 bases). The germline CDR1 and CDR2 sequences are LGHDT and YNNKEL (reference sequence). The CDR3 loop spans 15 amino acids. V was cut by 4 bases and J by 13 bases, with 23 bases left in between. CDR3 residues: CASSPTQRGTYRQFF. The CDR3 DNA reads TGTGCCAGCAGCCCAACGCAGAGGGGGACGTACCGTCAGTTCTTC.

V and J are TRBV30 and TRBJ2-5; 8 nucleotides agree with TRBD2. Trimming removed 4 bases from V and 5 bases from J; junction bases left unmatched: 6. This CDR3 spans 13 amino acids. Per the germline V gene, CDR1 is GTSNPN and CDR2 is SVGIG (reference sequence). The CDR3 DNA is TGTGCCTGGACGCGGGGGGCAGCGGAGACCCAGTACTTC. Amino acids: CAWTRGAAETQYF.